This T cell receptor (beta chain) was documented in a study of OX40 agonist ivuxolimab in advanced cancers. About the full investigation: Ivuxolimab, which targeted the costimulatory receptor OX40 (CD134), was an agonistic, fully human IgG2 monoclonal antibody. Intravenous ivuxolimab was administered to patients every 2 weeks at six dose levels: 0.01, 0.1, 0.3, 1.5, 3 and 10 mg/kg. Of the approximately 50 dose-escalation patients, hepatocellular carcinoma was present in some 19, melanoma in approximately 15, renal cell carcinoma in 9 and head and neck cancer in 9. A male proportion of 82.7% and a mean age of about 60 years, ranging from about 20 to 85, were recorded for the dose-escalation cohort. Prior anti-PD-1, anti-PD-L1 or anti-CTLA-4 therapy was permitted, and about two fifths of dose-escalation patients had received checkpoint inhibitors. Partial responses occurred in three dose-escalation patients: two with cutaneous melanoma and one with hepatocellular carcinoma. The purpose of peripheral TCRbeta sequencing was to test whether ivuxolimab changed TCR sequence diversity and led to clonal T-cell expansion. The paper reports the monotherapy dose-escalation portion (N of about 50 patients) of the phase I ivuxolimab trial. General study outcomes and caveats: At doses of 0.1 to 3.0 mg/kg, clonal expansion of both CD4+ and CD8+ T cells in blood was seen between baseline and week 6. In partial responders in the 0.1-3.0 mg/kg groups, normalized peripheral clonal expansion was found to be among the lowest, especially among CD8+ T cells. After ivuxolimab, CD8+ T cells had more expanded clones than CD4+ T cells on average. The antigen specificity of the clonally expanded peripheral T cells was not determined. Low levels of normalized T-cell clonal expansion were also seen in some patients who did not respond.

Looking up the germline V gene yields CDR1 SGHTA and CDR2 FQGNSA. Counted from cysteine to phenylalanine, this CDR3 has 15 amino acids. The sequence is cut down to CDR3 DNA, 45 bases in frame from base 1. The trim is 7 bases for V and 4 bases for J, with a gap of 19 bases between the germline ends. Patients with a history of autoimmune disease or receiving systemic immunosuppression were excluded from the trial. Peripheral blood for TCR sequencing was collected from all dose cohorts at baseline, on cycle 4 day 1, and on cycle 7 day 1. Samples were obtained from an open-label, multicenter, first-in-human phase I dose-escalation trial of ivuxolimab. Adults with locally advanced or metastatic melanoma, renal cell, hepatocellular, or head and neck squamous cell carcinoma were enrolled in the trial. Before TCR sequencing, CD4+ T cells and CD8+ T cells were sorted from peripheral blood as separate populations.

Genomic DNA was isolated from the sorted cells so that the TCRbeta CDR3 region could be sequenced. The immunoSEQ Assay was used to sequence the TCRbeta CDR3 regions. Here the immuneACCESS table is served through TCRdb, limited to in-frame sequences with V and J called. Missing clones are a known gap in these copies; in checked studies unresolved V genes cover under half, and the rest lacks a known reason. Here the sample has more than 65,000 clones; roughly three quarters occur a single time. In total, the top ten clones hold 4.5% to 6% of the sample. On this clone itself: Its antigen has not been determined. No base quality information exists; no much larger clone differs at one position.

The sample in question was CD4+ or CD8+ T cells sorted from blood, obtained in a trial of the OX40 agonist ivuxolimab. This clonotype was sampled from an adult with an advanced solid tumor such as melanoma, head and neck, liver or kidney cancer. Here the chain combines TRBV7-2 and TRBJ1-1; TRBD1 might be the D gene, on 6 matching bases. The DNA sequence reads TGTGCCAGCACCCAAGGGGGGGCGGGGGGCACTGAAGCTTTCTTT. Its protein is CASTQGGAGGTEAFF.